This passage covers 19 T cell receptor beta chains from one sample sequenced in a study of blood T cell repertoires in COVID-19. Data came from immunoSEQ multiplex PCR; TCRdb stores just in-frame clones and leaves some out. The profile covers 85,000 to 100,000 clones, with 60% to 85% appearing a single time and 7.5% to 9.5% taken by the ten largest. The sequencing sample was made of peripheral blood. These receptors were obtained from a man aged 45 to 65 who had recovered from COVID-19.

CDR3 nucleotide sequence: TGTGCCAGCAGCTTAGTCACGGAGGGAGGTCAGCCCCAGCATTTT. Translating gives CASSLVTEGGQPQHF. This chain joins TRBV7-2 and TRBJ1-5, with D unresolved. Germline V gene lookup returns CDR1 SGHTA and CDR2 FQGNSA. The CDR3 runs 15 residues. Trimming pared 1 base from V and 6 bases from J, leaving 13 bases between.

This clone was detected only once. The chain employs TRBV6-4 and TRBJ2-1; 8 bases match TRBD2. Germline V lookup: CDR1 MRHNA, CDR2 SNTAGT. The CDR3 has 15 amino acids. J lost 1 base, V lost 3 bases, and 2 bases had no gene match. In DNA form, the CDR3 reads TGTGCCAGCAGTGAAGGCGGGGGGTCCTACAATGAGCAGTTCTTC. This codes for CASSEGGGSYNEQFF.

V and J are TRBV5-1 and TRBJ2-7; no clear D gene. Germline values: CDR1 SGHRS, CDR2 YFSETQ. Trimming removed 2 bases from V and 2 bases from J, with 11 bases in between. This CDR3 is built from 14 residues. The CDR3 here is CASSFGYPAYEQYF. Here the CDR3 DNA reads TGCGCCAGCAGCTTCGGGTACCCAGCCTACGAGCAGTACTTC.

The chain joins TRBV6-5 to TRBJ2-5, with TRBD2 matching 8 bases. Germline assignment: CDR1 MNHEY and CDR2 SVGAGI. J gave up 4 bases and V 0 bases, and 4 bases lay outside the gene matches. The length of the CDR3 is 15 residues. CDR3 DNA: TGTGCCAGCAGTTACTCAACGGGGGGGGGAGAGACCCAGTACTTC. Its protein is CASSYSTGGGETQYF.

This rearrangement joins TRBV5-4 to TRBJ2-3; D may be TRBD1 (5 bases). Germline V CDR1 and CDR2: SGHNT, YYREEE (reference sequence). CDR3 length: 17 amino acids. The V gene lost 4 bases and the J gene lost 2 bases, with 20 bases spanning the gap. CDR3 in amino acids: CASSQDMETAPTDTQYF. CDR3 bases: TGTGCCAGCAGCCAAGATATGGAGACAGCTCCCACAGATACGCAGTATTTT.

The CDR3 coding sequence is TGTGCCACCAGCGGGGGGCCGGGGACAGGGATAAACATTCAGTACTTC. Protein: CATSGGPGTGINIQYF. The V gene is TRBV15, the J gene TRBJ2-4, with 9 positions matching TRBD1. Germline CDR1 is LNHNV and CDR2 is YYDKDF (reference sequence). Trimming at V came to 5 bases and at J to 6 bases, leaving 11 bases not matched to a gene. The CDR3 has 16 amino acids.

The chain links TRBV11-2 to TRBJ2-1; 10 bases map to TRBD2. The CDR3 runs to 15 residues. The J segment lost 7 bases and the V segment lost 3 bases, leaving 6 bases of the junction unmatched. The germline V gene encodes CDR1 SGHAT and CDR2 FQNNGV. CDR3: CASSFSGRVGNEQFF. CDR3 nucleotides: TGTGCCAGCAGCTTCAGCGGGAGGGTCGGGAATGAGCAGTTCTTC.

The chain links TRBV5-1 to TRBJ2-7; TRBD2 aligns across 7 bases. The CDR3 sequence is 14 residues long. Germline V CDR1 and CDR2: SGHRS, YFSETQ. Trimming at V came to 0 bases and at J to 6 bases, leaving 6 bases not matched to a gene. In DNA form, the CDR3 reads TGCGCCAGCAGCTTGGAGGGAGGGTACGGCGAGCAGTACTTC. It yields the protein CASSLEGGYGEQYF.

The chain uses TRBV28 and TRBJ1-2; D is unresolved. With 7 bases removed from V and 4 bases from J, the gap between germline ends came to 13 bases. The V gene's germline CDR1 is MDHEN and CDR2 SYDVKM. This CDR3 spans 13 amino acids. CDR3 amino acids: CASTLGESYGYTF. In DNA, the CDR3 is TGTGCCAGCACACTCGGGGAAAGCTATGGCTACACCTTC.

The CDR3 nucleotides are TGTGCCAGCAGCAAATCGAGCATAGACTACGAGCAGTACTTC. Amino acid sequence: CASSKSSIDYEQYF. The chain recombines TRBV21-1 with TRBJ2-7; TRBD2 is taken as the D call from the table, unchecked against the DNA. TRBV21-1 is a recognized pseudogene. This CDR3 has 14 residues.

V gene TRBV20-1 combines with J gene TRBJ1-6; no clear D. Germline assignment: CDR1 DFQATT and CDR2 SNEGSKA (reference sequence). V gave up 3 bases and J gave up 6 bases, with 6 bases separating them. The CDR3 contains 12 residues. The CDR3 reads CSASQANSPLHF. The CDR3 DNA follows: TGCAGTGCTAGTCAAGCTAATTCACCCCTCCACTTT.

The chain has TRBV5-1 and TRBJ2-7; TRBD1 might be the D (5 bases). Germline values: CDR1 SGHRS, CDR2 YFSETQ. Trimming removed 0 bases at V and 5 bases at J, with 12 bases between. CDR3 size: 14 residues. The CDR3 bases are TGCGCCAGCAGCTTGGGGGGCCCGATGGACGAGCAGTACTTC. Its translation: CASSLGGPMDEQYF.

J is TRBJ1-2 and V is TRBV19, with TRBD1 matching over 7 bases. Germline CDR1 is LNHDA and CDR2 is SQIVND (reference sequence). Germline trimming cut 7 bases from V and 5 bases from J; bases unmatched to any gene: 7. CDR3 size: 13 residues. The CDR3 loop reads CASTPGTAYGYTF. CDR3 in DNA: TGTGCCAGTACCCCCGGGACAGCTTATGGCTACACCTTC. The whole variable domain, filled in from reference TRBV19 and TRBJ1-2, reads DGGITQSPKYLFRKEGQNVTLSCEQNLNHDAMYWYRQDPGQGLRLIYYSQIVNDFQKGDIAEGYSVSREKKESFPLTVTSAQKNPTAFYLCASTPGTAYGYTFGSGTRLTVV.

The chain is built from TRBV12-3 or TRBV12-4 and TRBJ1-4, with D perhaps matching TRBD1 (6 bases). V lost 5 bases, J lost 8 bases, and 12 bases lay in between. The CDR3 contains 13 residues. CDR3 sequence reads: CASSRDIGEKLFF. CDR3 DNA: TGTGCCAGCAGTCGGGACATAGGAGAAAAACTGTTTTTT.

The V gene is TRBV7-9, the J gene TRBJ2-3; 7 bases fit TRBD2. V lost 5 bases and J lost 0; bases outside the gene matches: 14. This CDR3 has 18 residues. Germline V CDR1 and CDR2: SEHNR, FQNEAQ (reference sequence). The CDR3 reads CASSPSRRGTTSTDTQYF. CDR3 nucleotides: TGTGCCAGCAGCCCGTCCCGGCGGGGGACCACCAGCACAGATACGCAGTATTTT.

The genes are TRBV5-4 and TRBJ2-6; possibly TRBD1 for D (6 bases). Trimming stripped 4 bases from V and 4 bases from J, with 27 bases between. The CDR3 runs to 20 residues. The germline V gene has CDR1 SGHNT and CDR2 YYREEE (reference sequence). The CDR3 sequence is CASSLPLLGQTPGGANVLTF. The CDR3 coding sequence is TGTGCCAGCAGCCTACCCCTCTTAGGACAGACTCCAGGGGGGGCCAACGTCCTGACTTTC.

This clone was seen only a few times. This chain links TRBV19 with TRBJ2-7, with 11 bases matching TRBD2. Trimming cost V 3 bases and J 4 bases; bases outside gene matches: 2. This CDR3 region has 14 residues. Germline V CDR1 and CDR2: LNHDA, SQIVND (reference sequence). The CDR3 region has the DNA TGTGCCAGTAGTATTAGCGGGGGGGCGTACGAGCAGTACTTC. Protein product: CASSISGGAYEQYF.

This clone was detected once. V gene TRBV6-5 combines with J gene TRBJ2-3; D is perhaps TRBD2 (6 bases). Trimming removed 2 bases from V and 5 bases from J, with 11 bases in between. The V gene's germline CDR1 is MNHEY and CDR2 SVGAGI. This CDR3 contains 14 residues. The CDR3 nucleotides read TGTGCCAGCAGTTACGGGGGGAGCCGAGATACGCAGTATTTT. Translated, it gives CASSYGGSRDTQYF.

The chain links TRBV24-1 to TRBJ2-1, with TRBD2 matching over 10 bases. The trim removed 4 bases at V and 9 bases at J, leaving 5 bases unmatched. Germline CDR1 is KGHDR and CDR2 is SFDVKD. This CDR3 is built from 14 residues. The CDR3 region has the DNA TGTGCCACCAGTGAGAGCGGGAGGGCTTTTGAGCAGTTCTTC. Translated: CATSESGRAFEQFF.